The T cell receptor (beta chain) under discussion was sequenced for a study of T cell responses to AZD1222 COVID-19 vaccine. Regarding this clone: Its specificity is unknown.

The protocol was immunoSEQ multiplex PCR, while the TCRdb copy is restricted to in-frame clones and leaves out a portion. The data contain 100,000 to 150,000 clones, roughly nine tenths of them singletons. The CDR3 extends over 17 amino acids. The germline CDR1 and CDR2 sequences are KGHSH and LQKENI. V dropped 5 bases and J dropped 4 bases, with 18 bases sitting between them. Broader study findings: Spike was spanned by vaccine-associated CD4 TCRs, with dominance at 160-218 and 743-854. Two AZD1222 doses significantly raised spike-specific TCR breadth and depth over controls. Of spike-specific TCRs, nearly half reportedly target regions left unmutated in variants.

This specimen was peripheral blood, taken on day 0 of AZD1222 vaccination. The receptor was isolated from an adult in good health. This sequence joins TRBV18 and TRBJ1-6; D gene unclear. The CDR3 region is CASSEFGQAAYNSPLHF. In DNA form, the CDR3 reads TGTGCCAGCTCAGAATTTGGGCAGGCCGCTTATAATTCACCCCTCCACTTT.